This T cell receptor beta chain is drawn from a study of blood T cells in healthy people across ages. Overall study results and limits: Any changes in expanded clonotypes were possibly confounded, as donor CMV status remained unknown. It was not possible, with unsorted PBMCs, to conclusively compare naive and antigen-experienced cells.

V was shortened by 6 bases and J by 2 bases, with 6 bases between the two germline ends. The germline gives CDR1 DFQATT, CDR2 SNEGSKA (reference sequence). The CDR3 extends over 11 amino acids. As regards this clonotype: Its antigen remains unidentified.

A sample-barcoded 5' primer and a J-beta primer mix were used in a second PCR of roughly 7 to 11 cycles. A single record per CDR3 protein comes from TCRdb applying MiXCR to the 5' RACE reads. There are nearly 800,000 distinct CDR3 sequences in the sample; about 56% occur only once, and around 24% lies in the top ten. This receptor was taken from a man between 40 and 49 years old in good health. The specimen sequenced was blood. The chain uses TRBV20-1 and TRBJ2-3; D ambiguous. CDR3 in amino acids: CSAENTDTQYF. The CDR3 DNA sequence: TGCAGTGCGGAGAACACAGATACGCAGTATTTT.